These 27 T cell receptor beta chains were all obtained from the same sample, sequenced in a study of blood T cell repertoires in COVID-19. Some clones are missing from TCRdb's copy, which holds only in-frame ones; the method was immunoSEQ multiplex PCR. The sample has hundreds of thousands of clones; roughly nine tenths are singletons. Sequences were obtained from peripheral blood. These receptors all stem from a woman aged 45-65 years with COVID-19, enrolled during active disease.

This chain links TRBV2 with TRBJ2-7; TRBD2 agrees at 13 bases. Germline V gene data show CDR1 as SNHLY and CDR2 as FYNNEI. Trimming at V came to 4 bases and at J to 7 bases, leaving 10 bases not matched to a gene. The CDR3 length is 16 residues. This CDR3 reads CASSGPWTSGGGEQYF. Written as DNA, the CDR3 is TGTGCCAGCAGTGGCCCCTGGACTAGCGGGGGTGGGGAGCAGTACTTC. The full variable domain, completed using reference TRBV2 and TRBJ2-7, is EPEVTQTPSHQVTQMGQEVILRCVPISNHLYFYWYRQILGQKVEFLVSFYNNEISEKSEIFDDQFSVERPDGSNFTLKIRSTKLEDSAMYFCASSGPWTSGGGEQYFGPGTRLTVT.

As concerns this clone: The junction shows a germline mismatch at one end, possibly a read error. The rearrangement uses TRBV19 and TRBJ2-7; TRBD1 agrees at 8 bases. Looked up from germline, CDR1 is LNHDA and CDR2 is SQIVND (reference sequence). The CDR3 is made up of 14 amino acids. Here the CDR3 reads CASTPGTGPYGQYF. The CDR3 nucleotides read TGTGCCAGTACCCCCGGGACAGGTCCCTACGGGCAGTACTTC.

CDR3 sequence reads: CAADTQTGGYNEQFF. The CDR3 DNA is TGTGCTGCCGACACCCAGACGGGGGGGTACAATGAGCAGTTCTTC. The chain combines TRBV30 with TRBJ2-1, with 8 bases fitting TRBD2. Germline V gives CDR1 GTSNPN, CDR2 SVGIG (reference sequence). This CDR3 has 15 amino acids.

The CDR3 DNA reads as TGTGCCAGCGGTCAGACAGGGGAGGGGGAAAAACTGTTTTTT. Residues: CASGQTGEGEKLFF. J is TRBJ1-4 and V is TRBV25-1; 8 nucleotides align to TRBD1. The germline V gene has CDR1 MGHDK and CDR2 SYGVNS. V shed 8 bases, J shed 8 bases, and the junction held 10 bases outside the gene matches. The CDR3 totals 14 residues.

The gene calls are TRBV7-9 and TRBJ2-5; D is possibly TRBD1 (5 bases). Trimming cost V 6 bases and J 7 bases, with 15 bases left between them. CDR3 length: 13 amino acids. Germline V gives CDR1 SEHNR, CDR2 FQNEAQ (reference sequence). The CDR3 coding sequence is TGTGCCAGCAGTAATGGGGCCCTCGGGACCCAGTACTTC. Translating it yields CASSNGALGTQYF.

This clone was seen a handful of times. The chain couples TRBV5-5 to TRBJ1-1; D ambiguous. The germline V and J ends were trimmed by 4 bases and 0 bases, with 13 bases remaining between them. In germline, CDR1 is SGHKS, CDR2 YYEKEE (reference sequence). The CDR3 runs 15 residues. In nucleotides, the CDR3 is TGTGCCAGCAGCCCATGGACGGGGATGAACACTGAAGCTTTCTTT. This encodes CASSPWTGMNTEAFF.

The genes are TRBV4-1 and TRBJ1-4, with D uncertain. CDR3 size: 13 residues. CDR1 is MGHRA, CDR2 YSYEKL, per germline. Trimming pared 0 bases from V and 4 bases from J, leaving 3 bases between. The CDR3 nucleotides are TGCGCCAGCAGCCAAGACCGTAATGAAAAACTGTTTTTT. The encoded protein is CASSQDRNEKLFF.

The V call is TRBV27, the J call TRBJ1-3; 10 nucleotides match TRBD1. Germline V gene lookup returns CDR1 MNHEY and CDR2 SMNVEV (reference sequence). After removal of 8 bases from V and 5 bases from J, the junction contained 3 bases not matched to a gene. The CDR3 runs 13 residues. The CDR3 DNA reads as TGTGCCAGCTACGACAGGGGGCGAAACACCATATATTTT. Translated, it gives CASYDRGRNTIYF.

The chain links TRBV19 to TRBJ1-5; D is ambiguous. This CDR3 is 18 amino acids long. Germline values: CDR1 LNHDA, CDR2 SQIVND (reference sequence). The V end lost 1 base, the J end lost 3 bases, and 19 bases lay between the germline ends. This CDR3 is CASSIGRPGGRDNQPQHF. The CDR3, as DNA: TGTGCCAGTAGTATAGGAAGGCCGGGAGGGAGGGACAATCAGCCCCAGCATTTT.

The V and J genes are TRBV19 and TRBJ2-1, with D maybe TRBD1 (5 bases). CDR1 is LNHDA, CDR2 SQIVND, per germline (reference sequence). Trimming cost V 3 bases and J 8 bases, with 11 bases left between them. CDR3 size: 13 residues. The CDR3 DNA is TGTGCCAGTAGTATGGAAGGGGTGTATGAGCAGTTCTTC. Its protein product is CASSMEGVYEQFF.

This chain uses TRBV5-5 with TRBJ2-4; the D gene is possibly TRBD1 (5 bases). The germline V gene has CDR1 SGHKS and CDR2 YYEKEE (reference sequence). Trimming cost V 0 bases and J 5 bases, with 12 bases left between them. This CDR3 comprises 15 residues. CDR3 sequence (DNA): TGTGCCAGCAGCTTGGCCATAGGACAACAAAACATTCAGTACTTC. Translation gives CASSLAIGQQNIQYF.

The rearrangement joins TRBV5-1 to TRBJ1-1, with D perhaps TRBD1 (6 bases). Trimming pared 5 bases from V and 4 bases from J, leaving 12 bases between. The CDR3 is 13 amino acids. CDR1 SGHRS and CDR2 YFSETQ come from the germline V gene. The CDR3 spells CASSFTGPTEAFF. CDR3 nucleotide sequence: TGCGCCAGCAGTTTCACAGGGCCCACTGAAGCTTTCTTT.

The chain couples TRBV7-9 to TRBJ1-1; D ambiguous. The CDR3 loop spans 14 amino acids. Trimming took 3 bases from V and 8 from J, leaving 16 bases between them. Germline V gives CDR1 SEHNR, CDR2 FQNEAQ (reference sequence). CDR3 sequence reads: CASSLTGGSQEAFF. The DNA of the CDR3 is TGTGCCAGCAGCTTGACGGGTGGGAGCCAAGAAGCTTTCTTT.

The chain carries TRBV6-5 and TRBJ1-6; D is possibly TRBD1 (5 bases). Germline V gives CDR1 MNHEY, CDR2 SVGAGI. The V gene lost 6 bases and the J gene lost 7 bases, with 13 bases spanning the gap. The CDR3 runs 14 residues. In nucleotides, the CDR3 is TGTGCCAGCAGGGGGGGTCCTCGAAATTCACCCCTCCACTTT. Protein product: CASRGGPRNSPLHF.

The genes are TRBV19 and TRBJ1-6; 9 bases map to TRBD1. Germline V gene data show CDR1 as LNHDA and CDR2 as SQIVND (reference sequence). This CDR3 spans 14 amino acids. The trim removed 6 bases at V and 8 bases at J, leaving 5 bases unmatched. This CDR3 reads CASRGQGIYSPLHF. The CDR3 DNA follows: TGTGCCAGTAGGGGACAGGGCATTTATTCACCCCTCCACTTT.

The V and J genes are TRBV24-1 and TRBJ2-3, with D maybe TRBD2 (6 bases). Trimming removed 4 bases from V and 3 bases from J, with 10 bases in between. In germline, CDR1 is KGHDR, CDR2 SFDVKD. The CDR3 sequence is 14 residues long. For the CDR3, the DNA is TGTGCCACCAGTGAGGGGAGGAATACAGATACGCAGTATTTT. It is translated as CATSEGRNTDTQYF.

The CDR3 region is CASSPPDRSGYGYTF. As DNA, the CDR3 is TGTGCCAGCTCACCCCCGGATCGATCGGGCTATGGCTACACCTTC. The rearrangement joins TRBV18 to TRBJ1-2; D remains ambiguous. The CDR3 contains 15 residues. Trimming removed 3 bases from V and 4 bases from J, with 15 bases in between. CDR1 KGHSH and CDR2 LQKENI come from the germline V gene.

The chain combines TRBV19 with TRBJ2-3; D perhaps matches TRBD2 (5 bases). Trimming left V 8 bases short and J 4 bases short, with 16 bases between. Germline V gene data show CDR1 as LNHDA and CDR2 as SQIVND (reference sequence). This CDR3 region has 14 residues. This CDR3 is CASSPGIGADTQYF. CDR3 sequence (DNA): TGTGCCAGTTCTCCGGGGATCGGGGCAGATACGCAGTATTTT.

This chain joins TRBV21-1 and TRBJ2-3; the table gives TRBD2 as D, unverified against the DNA. TRBV21-1 is noted as a pseudogene. The CDR3 length is 16 residues. The CDR3 nucleotides are TGTGCCAGCAGCAAAGCGAAGCGGGGGGTAAGAGATACGCAGTATTTT. Its protein product is CASSKAKRGVRDTQYF.

The gene calls are TRBV4-1 and TRBJ2-1; 7 bases align to TRBD1. The trim removed 1 base at V and 8 bases at J, leaving 5 bases unmatched. The CDR3 spans 14 residues. Germline CDR1 reads MGHRA; CDR2 reads YSYEKL. CDR3 sequence: CASSQVGGDYEQFF. The CDR3 DNA reads as TGCGCCAGCAGCCAAGTAGGGGGCGATTATGAGCAGTTCTTC.

As concerns this clone: Other DNA variants within this sample encode the same CDR3. The chain couples TRBV12-3 or TRBV12-4 to TRBJ1-4, with a possible D match to TRBD1 (5 bases). This CDR3 contains 13 residues. The V gene lost 2 bases and the J gene lost 8 bases, with 9 bases spanning the gap. The chain's CDR3 is CASSLRGNEKLFF. The DNA for the CDR3 is TGTGCCAGCAGTTTACGGGGGAACGAAAAACTGTTTTTT.

The chain uses TRBV11-2 and TRBJ2-3; tentative D call: TRBD2 (5 bases). There are 15 residues in the CDR3. V was clipped by 5 bases and J by 1 base, with 13 bases between them. Germline V gene data show CDR1 as SGHAT and CDR2 as FQNNGV. The CDR3 protein is CASSLTSLGTDTQYF. The CDR3 bases are TGTGCCAGCAGCCTAACTAGTCTTGGCACAGATACGCAGTATTTT. Drawing the rest from reference TRBV11-2 and TRBJ2-3, the complete variable domain is EAGVAQSPRYKIIEKRQSVAFWCNPISGHATLYWYQQILGQGPKLLIQFQNNGVVDDSQLPKDRFSAERLKGVDSTLKIQPAKLEDSAVYLCASSLTSLGTDTQYFGPGTRLTVL.

V usage is TRBV7-9 and J usage is TRBJ1-1; no clear D. The V and J ends lost 8 bases and 7 bases respectively, with 14 bases between them. CDR3 length: 12 amino acids. Germline assignment: CDR1 SEHNR and CDR2 FQNEAQ (reference sequence). The chain's CDR3 is CASGRGLGEAFF. The CDR3 region has the DNA TGTGCCAGCGGCAGAGGTTTAGGTGAAGCTTTCTTT.

The chain recombines TRBV6-4 with TRBJ2-2; 8 nucleotides match TRBD1. The CDR3 has 15 amino acids. Germline CDR1 and CDR2: MRHNA and SNTAGT. V lost 5 bases to trimming and J lost 3 bases; unmatched junction nucleotides: 5. The CDR3 reads CASSKRTGYTGELFF. The CDR3 bases are TGTGCCAGCAGTAAAAGGACAGGGTACACCGGGGAGCTGTTTTTT.

V usage is TRBV9 and J usage is TRBJ2-3; TRBD2 matches 9 bases. The length of the CDR3 is 12 residues. Germline V gene sequence: CDR1 SGDLS, CDR2 YYNGEE. V trimming: 3 bases; J trimming: 10 bases; junction bases outside the gene matches: 3. The CDR3 here is CASSATSGPQYF. Here the CDR3 DNA reads TGTGCCAGCAGCGCCACTAGCGGGCCGCAGTATTTT.

This chain uses TRBV6-5 with TRBJ2-6; perhaps TRBD1 as D (7 bases). The CDR3 runs to 15 residues. Per germline, CDR1 MNHEY and CDR2 SVGAGI. CDR3 nucleotides: TGTGGGTCAGGGGGGATACTCTCTGGGGCCAACGTCCTGACTTTC. The encoded protein is CGSGGILSGANVLTF.

The rearrangement links TRBV11-1 to TRBJ2-7; no firm D call. Trimming left V 5 bases short and J 0 bases short, with 14 bases between. Germline CDR1 is SGHAT and CDR2 is FQDESV (reference sequence). The CDR3 is made up of 15 amino acids. The CDR3 region has the DNA TGTGCCAGCAGCCGGGTAGCCGCGAACTCCTACGAGCAGTACTTC. Translated: CASSRVAANSYEQYF.